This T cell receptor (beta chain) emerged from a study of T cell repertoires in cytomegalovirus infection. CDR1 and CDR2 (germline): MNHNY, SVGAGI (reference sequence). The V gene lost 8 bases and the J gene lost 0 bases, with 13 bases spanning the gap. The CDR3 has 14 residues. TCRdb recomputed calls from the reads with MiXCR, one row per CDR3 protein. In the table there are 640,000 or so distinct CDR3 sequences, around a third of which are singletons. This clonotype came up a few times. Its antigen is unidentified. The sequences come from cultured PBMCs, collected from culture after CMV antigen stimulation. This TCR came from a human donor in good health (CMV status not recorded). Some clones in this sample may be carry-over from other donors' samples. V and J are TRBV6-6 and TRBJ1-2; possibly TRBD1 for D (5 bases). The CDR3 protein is CASYPRAPNYGYTF. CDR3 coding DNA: TGTGCCAGCTACCCCAGGGCTCCTAACTATGGCTACACCTTC.